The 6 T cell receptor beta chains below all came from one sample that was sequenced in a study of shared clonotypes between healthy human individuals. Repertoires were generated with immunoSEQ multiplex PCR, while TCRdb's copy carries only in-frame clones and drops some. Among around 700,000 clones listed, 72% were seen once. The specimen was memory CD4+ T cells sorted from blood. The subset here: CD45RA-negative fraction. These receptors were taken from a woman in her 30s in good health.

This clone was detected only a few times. CDR3 region: CASRKGDSSYEQYF. Here the CDR3 DNA reads TGTGCCAGCAGAAAAGGGGACAGCTCCTACGAGCAGTACTTC. This chain connects TRBV6-1 to TRBJ2-7; 7 nucleotides match TRBD1. The CDR3 loop spans 14 amino acids. Germline V lookup: CDR1 MNHNS, CDR2 SASEGT. Unmatched junction bases numbered 5, after V lost 6 bases and J lost 0 bases.

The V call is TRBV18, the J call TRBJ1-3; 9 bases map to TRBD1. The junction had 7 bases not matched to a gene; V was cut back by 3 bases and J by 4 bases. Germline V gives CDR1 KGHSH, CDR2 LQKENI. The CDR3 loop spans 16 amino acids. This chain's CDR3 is CASSPRDRAQGNTIYF. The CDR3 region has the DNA TGTGCCAGCTCACCTCGGGACAGGGCGCAAGGAAACACCATATATTTT.

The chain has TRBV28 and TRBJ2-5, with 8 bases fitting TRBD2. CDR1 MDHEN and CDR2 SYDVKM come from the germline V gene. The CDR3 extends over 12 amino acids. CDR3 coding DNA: TGTGCGACAACTAGCGGCCAAGAGACCCAGTACTTC. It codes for CATTSGQETQYF. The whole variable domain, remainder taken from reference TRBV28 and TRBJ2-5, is DVKVTQSSRYLVKRTGEKVFLECVQDMDHENMFWYRQDPGLGLRLIYFSYDVKMKEKGDIPEGYSVSREKKERFSLILESASTNQTSMYLCATTSGQETQYFGPGTRLLVL.

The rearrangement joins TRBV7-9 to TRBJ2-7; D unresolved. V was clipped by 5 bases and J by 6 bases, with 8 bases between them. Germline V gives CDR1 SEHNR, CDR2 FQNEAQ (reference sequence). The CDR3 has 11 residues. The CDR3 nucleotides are TGTGCCAGCAGCCTGAAGGTCGAGCAGTACTTC. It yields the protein CASSLKVEQYF.

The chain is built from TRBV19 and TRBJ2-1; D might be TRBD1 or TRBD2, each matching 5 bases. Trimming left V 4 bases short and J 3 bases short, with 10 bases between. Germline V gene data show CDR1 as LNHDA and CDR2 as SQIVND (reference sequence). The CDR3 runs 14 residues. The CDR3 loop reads CASSTGRNYNEQFF. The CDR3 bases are TGTGCCAGTAGTACGGGACGCAACTACAATGAGCAGTTCTTC.

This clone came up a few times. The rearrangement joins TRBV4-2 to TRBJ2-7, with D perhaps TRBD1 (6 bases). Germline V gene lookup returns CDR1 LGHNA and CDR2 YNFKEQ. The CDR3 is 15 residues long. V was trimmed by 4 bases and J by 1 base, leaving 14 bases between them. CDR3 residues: CASSPEAGVSYEQYF. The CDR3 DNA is TGTGCCAGCAGCCCAGAAGCAGGGGTTTCCTACGAGCAGTACTTC.